The rows below give T cell receptor beta chains drawn from one sample of a study of shared clonotypes between healthy human individuals. Profiled with immunoSEQ multiplex PCR; TCRdb holds only in-frame clones, not every one. The sample lists some 380,000 clones, roughly 96% occurring once. Sample: memory CD8+ T cells sorted from blood. Source of these receptors: a man younger than 40 in good health. The CDR3 runs from the conserved cysteine through the conserved F or W. D genes are given only for firm matches. Size is stated for part of the rows, as once, few or many counts, or as a class when the clone is expanded.

J gene: TRBJ2-1; V gene: TRBV5-4; clone size: -; D gene: -; CDR3 DNA: TGTGCCAGCAGCTTCGGAGGCTCCTACAATGAGCAGTTCTTC; CDR3 protein: CASSFGGSYNEQFF
J gene: TRBJ2-7; V gene: TRBV5-1; clone size: -; D gene: TRBD2; CDR3 DNA: TGCGCCAGCAGCTTGGTAGGGACTAGCAGCTACGAGCAGTACTTC; CDR3 protein: CASSLVGTSSYEQYF
J gene: TRBJ2-5; V gene: TRBV19; clone size: -; D gene: TRBD1; CDR3 DNA: TGTGCCAGTAGCCCTAACCCGGACAGGGCCTTCCAAGAGACCCAGTACTTC; CDR3 protein: CASSPNPDRAFQETQYF
J gene: TRBJ1-1; V gene: TRBV7-9; clone size: -; D gene: -; CDR3 DNA: TGTGCCAGCAGCCTCACTATTAACACTGAAGCTTTCTTT; CDR3 protein: CASSLTINTEAFF
J gene: TRBJ1-4; V gene: TRBV25-1; clone size: -; D gene: -; CDR3 DNA: TGTGCCAGCAGTGATCAGGGCCGAGGAGAAAAACTGTTTTTT; CDR3 protein: CASSDQGRGEKLFF
J gene: TRBJ1-1; V gene: TRBV5-6; clone size: -; D gene: -; CDR3 DNA: TGTGCCAGCAGCCCTTTCGGACACCTTCAGAACACTGAAGCTTTCTTT; CDR3 protein: CASSPFGHLQNTEAFF
J gene: TRBJ2-1; V gene: TRBV11-2; clone size: -; D gene: -; CDR3 DNA: TGTGCCAGCAGCTTAGTACGGGAAAGGGGCAATGAGCAGTTCTTC; CDR3 protein: CASSLVRERGNEQFF
J gene: TRBJ2-3; V gene: TRBV30; clone size: -; D gene: TRBD1; CDR3 DNA: TGTGCCTGGAACAGGGGAACCGCAAAAACTAGCACAGATACGCAGTATTTT; CDR3 protein: CAWNRGTAKTSTDTQYF
J gene: TRBJ1-1; V gene: TRBV28; clone size: -; D gene: TRBD1; CDR3 DNA: TGTGCCAGTAACAGGGGATCGATGAACACTGAAGCTTTCTTT; CDR3 protein: CASNRGSMNTEAFF
J gene: TRBJ1-6; V gene: TRBV30; clone size: -; D gene: TRBD1; CDR3 DNA: TGTGCCTGGGACCGGGACAGCAATAATTCACCCCTCCACTTT; CDR3 protein: CAWDRDSNNSPLHF
J gene: TRBJ2-1; V gene: TRBV27; clone size: -; D gene: TRBD2; CDR3 DNA: TGTGCCAGCAGCCAAACTAGCGGCCCCTACAATGAGCAGTTCTTC; CDR3 protein: CASSQTSGPYNEQFF
J gene: TRBJ2-1; V gene: TRBV18; clone size: -; D gene: -; CDR3 DNA: TGTGCCAGCTCACCATATGCTCGGATCTACAATGAGCAGTTCTTC; CDR3 protein: CASSPYARIYNEQFF
J gene: TRBJ1-5; V gene: TRBV7-2; clone size: -; D gene: TRBD1; CDR3 DNA: TGTGCCAGCAGCTTAGGGACAGGTTACAATCAGCCCCAGCATTTT; CDR3 protein: CASSLGTGYNQPQHF
J gene: TRBJ2-1; V gene: TRBV14; clone size: -; D gene: -; CDR3 DNA: TGTGCCAGCAGCCAAAGGCTACCTCACAATGAGCAGTTCTTC; CDR3 protein: CASSQRLPHNEQFF
J gene: TRBJ1-2; V gene: TRBV27; clone size: -; D gene: TRBD1; CDR3 DNA: TGTGCCAGCAGTTCCCAGGGGGGAGGCTACACCTTC; CDR3 protein: CASSSQGGGYTF
J gene: TRBJ2-2; V gene: TRBV9; clone size: -; D gene: -; CDR3 DNA: TGTGCCAGCAGCGTAGTTGGGACAAACACCGGGGAGCTGTTTTTT; CDR3 protein: CASSVVGTNTGELFF
J gene: TRBJ2-3; V gene: TRBV28; clone size: -; D gene: TRBD1; CDR3 DNA: TGTGCCAGCAGCGGACAGGGGGGCACAGATACGCAGTATTTT; CDR3 protein: CASSGQGGTDTQYF
J gene: TRBJ2-3; V gene: TRBV5-4; clone size: -; D gene: TRBD2; CDR3 DNA: TGTGCCAGCAGCTTGGTTGTGCGGGAGGCCACAGATACGCAGTATTTT; CDR3 protein: CASSLVVREATDTQYF
J gene: TRBJ2-5; V gene: TRBV5-1; clone size: -; D gene: -; CDR3 DNA: TGCGCCAGCAGCTTGCAGCAAGAGACCCAGTACTTC; CDR3 protein: CASSLQQETQYF
J gene: TRBJ1-1; V gene: TRBV30; clone size: -; D gene: -; CDR3 DNA: TGTGCCTGGAGTGTACAGGGTGAAGCTTTCTTT; CDR3 protein: CAWSVQGEAFF
J gene: TRBJ2-1; V gene: TRBV7-9; clone size: -; D gene: -; CDR3 DNA: TGTGCCAGCAGCCGATACGTGGGGCGTGAGTTCTTC; CDR3 protein: CASSRYVGREFF
J gene: TRBJ1-1; V gene: TRBV6-1; clone size: -; D gene: -; CDR3 DNA: TGTGCCAGCAGTGTAGGGATTTACACTGAAGCTTTCTTT; CDR3 protein: CASSVGIYTEAFF
J gene: TRBJ2-7; V gene: TRBV28; clone size: -; D gene: TRBD2; CDR3 DNA: TGTGCCAGCAGTTTTGCGGGAGCCTACGAGCAGTACTTC; CDR3 protein: CASSFAGAYEQYF
J gene: TRBJ1-2; V gene: TRBV13; clone size: -; D gene: TRBD1; CDR3 DNA: TGTGCCAGCAGTCCGACAGGGGTAGGCTATGGCTACACCTTC; CDR3 protein: CASSPTGVGYGYTF
J gene: TRBJ2-7; V gene: TRBV7-2; clone size: -; D gene: -; CDR3 DNA: TGTGCCAGCAGCTTAGGGGTAGCGGCCTACGAGCAGTACTTC; CDR3 protein: CASSLGVAAYEQYF
J gene: TRBJ2-1; V gene: TRBV6-4; clone size: -; D gene: TRBD2; CDR3 DNA: TGTGCCAGCAGCCCCCTACTAGCGGGATGGAATGAGCAGTTCTTC; CDR3 protein: CASSPLLAGWNEQFF
J gene: TRBJ1-1; V gene: TRBV10-3; clone size: once; D gene: TRBD1; CDR3 DNA: TGTGCCATCAGTGAGTCGACAGGGGCGAACACTGAAGCTTTCTTT; CDR3 protein: CAISESTGANTEAFF
J gene: TRBJ2-7; V gene: TRBV28; clone size: -; D gene: TRBD2; CDR3 DNA: TGTGCCAGCAGTTTATCTAGCGGGGCCCCGTACGAGCAGTACTTC; CDR3 protein: CASSLSSGAPYEQYF
J gene: TRBJ2-7; V gene: TRBV28; clone size: -; D gene: -; CDR3 DNA: TGTGCCAGCAGTTTTTTGGGAGGAAGGGGGTTGATGGCCTACGAGCAGTACTTC; CDR3 protein: CASSFLGGRGLMAYEQYF
J gene: TRBJ2-5; V gene: TRBV2; clone size: -; D gene: TRBD1; CDR3 DNA: TGTGCCAGCAGTGTAGCGACAGGGCCCGAGACCCAGTACTTC; CDR3 protein: CASSVATGPETQYF
J gene: TRBJ2-3; V gene: TRBV2; clone size: -; D gene: -; CDR3 DNA: TGTGCCAGCAGGAACCTCGTAGCGTTATGGGGGACAGATACGCAGTATTTT; CDR3 protein: CASRNLVALWGTDTQYF
J gene: TRBJ1-1; V gene: TRBV6-5; clone size: -; D gene: -; CDR3 DNA: TGTGCCAGCAGTTACCGTTCAGCCCTGAACACTGAAGCTTTCTTT; CDR3 protein: CASSYRSALNTEAFF
J gene: TRBJ1-2; V gene: TRBV5-1; clone size: -; D gene: -; CDR3 DNA: TGCGCCAGCAGCTTCGGTCTCCCCCAGGACTATGGCTACACCTTC; CDR3 protein: CASSFGLPQDYGYTF
J gene: TRBJ1-2; V gene: TRBV10-3; clone size: -; D gene: TRBD1; CDR3 DNA: TGTGCCATCAGTGGACAAGTCACACCCCGGGACAGGGACCCCTATGGCTACACCTTC; CDR3 protein: CAISGQVTPRDRDPYGYTF
J gene: TRBJ2-2; V gene: TRBV30; clone size: -; D gene: -; CDR3 DNA: TGTGCCTGGAGTCCCGCGAACACCGGGGAGCTGTTTTTT; CDR3 protein: CAWSPANTGELFF
J gene: TRBJ2-7; V gene: TRBV28; clone size: once; D gene: TRBD1; CDR3 DNA: TGTGCCAGCGGGTCCAGGGGGCGATATAGCTACGAGCAGTACTTC; CDR3 protein: CASGSRGRYSYEQYF
J gene: TRBJ2-1; V gene: TRBV14; clone size: few; D gene: TRBD2; CDR3 DNA: TGTGCCAGCAGCCTGCTAGCGGGGGGCTACAATGAGCAGTTCTTC; CDR3 protein: CASSLLAGGYNEQFF
J gene: TRBJ2-7; V gene: TRBV5-1; clone size: once; D gene: -; CDR3 DNA: TGCGCCAGCAGCTCCCGTGGGGCGTCCTACGAGCAGTACTTC; CDR3 protein: CASSSRGASYEQYF
J gene: TRBJ2-3; V gene: TRBV28; clone size: -; D gene: -; CDR3 DNA: TGTGCCAGCAGCCCATTGGGCCCCACAGATACGCAGTATTTT; CDR3 protein: CASSPLGPTDTQYF
J gene: TRBJ2-7; V gene: TRBV5-1; clone size: -; D gene: TRBD2; CDR3 DNA: TGCGCCAGCAGCTGGACTAGCGGGAAGGTCAGCTACGAGCAGTACTTC; CDR3 protein: CASSWTSGKVSYEQYF
J gene: TRBJ2-7; V gene: TRBV5-6; clone size: -; D gene: TRBD1; CDR3 DNA: TGTGCCAGCAACCGTCCGGGACAGGGGTGCCGTAAGTACTCCTACGAGCAGTACTTC; CDR3 protein: CASNRPGQGCRKYSYEQYF
J gene: TRBJ1-2; V gene: TRBV6-5; clone size: -; D gene: -; CDR3 DNA: TGTGCCAGCAGTTACTCAGGTTTCCACTATGGCTACACCTTC; CDR3 protein: CASSYSGFHYGYTF
J gene: TRBJ1-4; V gene: TRBV30; clone size: -; D gene: TRBD1; CDR3 DNA: TGTGCCTGGAGTGACCCCCCCGGGACAGGGGAGTCGGGTGAGACTGAAAAACTGTTTTTT; CDR3 protein: CAWSDPPGTGESGETEKLFF
J gene: TRBJ1-1; V gene: TRBV10-2; clone size: -; D gene: TRBD1; CDR3 DNA: TGCGCCAGCAGTGGTATGGGGACAGGAGTTATGTACACTGAAGCTTTCTTT; CDR3 protein: CASSGMGTGVMYTEAFF
J gene: TRBJ2-7; V gene: TRBV7-9; clone size: -; D gene: -; CDR3 DNA: TGTGCCAGCAGCCACCCCCAGGACTACGAGCAGTACTTC; CDR3 protein: CASSHPQDYEQYF
J gene: TRBJ1-2; V gene: TRBV7-9; clone size: -; D gene: -; CDR3 DNA: TGTGCCAGCAGCTTAGAGGGGGGCCTCGGCTACACCTTC; CDR3 protein: CASSLEGGLGYTF
J gene: TRBJ2-7; V gene: TRBV19; clone size: few; D gene: TRBD1; CDR3 DNA: TGTGCCAGTAGTATAGGACAGGGGTACGAGCAGTACTTC; CDR3 protein: CASSIGQGYEQYF
J gene: TRBJ1-1; V gene: TRBV18; clone size: -; D gene: -; CDR3 DNA: TGTGCCAGCTCACCACAGGACACTGAAGCTTTCTTT; CDR3 protein: CASSPQDTEAFF
J gene: TRBJ1-5; V gene: TRBV19; clone size: -; D gene: -; CDR3 DNA: TGTGCCAGTAGTATAGACAGGGGTCAGCCCCAGCATTTT; CDR3 protein: CASSIDRGQPQHF
J gene: TRBJ1-1; V gene: TRBV27; clone size: -; D gene: -; CDR3 DNA: TGTGCCAGCAGTTTGGGAGGGAATCTGGTGTATGACACTGAAGCTTTCTTT; CDR3 protein: CASSLGGNLVYDTEAFF
J gene: TRBJ2-3; V gene: TRBV28; clone size: -; D gene: TRBD2; CDR3 DNA: TGTGCCAGCAGTCCACTAACACTAGCGGGAGCGATTAGGGATACGCAGTATTTT; CDR3 protein: CASSPLTLAGAIRDTQYF
J gene: TRBJ1-3; V gene: TRBV27; clone size: -; D gene: TRBD1; CDR3 DNA: TGTGCCAGCAGTTCGAACAGGGGTAACACCATATATTTT; CDR3 protein: CASSSNRGNTIYF
J gene: TRBJ2-7; V gene: TRBV27; clone size: -; D gene: TRBD2; CDR3 DNA: TGTGCCAGCAGTCCCGGACTAGCGGGATACTACGAGCAGTACTTC; CDR3 protein: CASSPGLAGYYEQYF